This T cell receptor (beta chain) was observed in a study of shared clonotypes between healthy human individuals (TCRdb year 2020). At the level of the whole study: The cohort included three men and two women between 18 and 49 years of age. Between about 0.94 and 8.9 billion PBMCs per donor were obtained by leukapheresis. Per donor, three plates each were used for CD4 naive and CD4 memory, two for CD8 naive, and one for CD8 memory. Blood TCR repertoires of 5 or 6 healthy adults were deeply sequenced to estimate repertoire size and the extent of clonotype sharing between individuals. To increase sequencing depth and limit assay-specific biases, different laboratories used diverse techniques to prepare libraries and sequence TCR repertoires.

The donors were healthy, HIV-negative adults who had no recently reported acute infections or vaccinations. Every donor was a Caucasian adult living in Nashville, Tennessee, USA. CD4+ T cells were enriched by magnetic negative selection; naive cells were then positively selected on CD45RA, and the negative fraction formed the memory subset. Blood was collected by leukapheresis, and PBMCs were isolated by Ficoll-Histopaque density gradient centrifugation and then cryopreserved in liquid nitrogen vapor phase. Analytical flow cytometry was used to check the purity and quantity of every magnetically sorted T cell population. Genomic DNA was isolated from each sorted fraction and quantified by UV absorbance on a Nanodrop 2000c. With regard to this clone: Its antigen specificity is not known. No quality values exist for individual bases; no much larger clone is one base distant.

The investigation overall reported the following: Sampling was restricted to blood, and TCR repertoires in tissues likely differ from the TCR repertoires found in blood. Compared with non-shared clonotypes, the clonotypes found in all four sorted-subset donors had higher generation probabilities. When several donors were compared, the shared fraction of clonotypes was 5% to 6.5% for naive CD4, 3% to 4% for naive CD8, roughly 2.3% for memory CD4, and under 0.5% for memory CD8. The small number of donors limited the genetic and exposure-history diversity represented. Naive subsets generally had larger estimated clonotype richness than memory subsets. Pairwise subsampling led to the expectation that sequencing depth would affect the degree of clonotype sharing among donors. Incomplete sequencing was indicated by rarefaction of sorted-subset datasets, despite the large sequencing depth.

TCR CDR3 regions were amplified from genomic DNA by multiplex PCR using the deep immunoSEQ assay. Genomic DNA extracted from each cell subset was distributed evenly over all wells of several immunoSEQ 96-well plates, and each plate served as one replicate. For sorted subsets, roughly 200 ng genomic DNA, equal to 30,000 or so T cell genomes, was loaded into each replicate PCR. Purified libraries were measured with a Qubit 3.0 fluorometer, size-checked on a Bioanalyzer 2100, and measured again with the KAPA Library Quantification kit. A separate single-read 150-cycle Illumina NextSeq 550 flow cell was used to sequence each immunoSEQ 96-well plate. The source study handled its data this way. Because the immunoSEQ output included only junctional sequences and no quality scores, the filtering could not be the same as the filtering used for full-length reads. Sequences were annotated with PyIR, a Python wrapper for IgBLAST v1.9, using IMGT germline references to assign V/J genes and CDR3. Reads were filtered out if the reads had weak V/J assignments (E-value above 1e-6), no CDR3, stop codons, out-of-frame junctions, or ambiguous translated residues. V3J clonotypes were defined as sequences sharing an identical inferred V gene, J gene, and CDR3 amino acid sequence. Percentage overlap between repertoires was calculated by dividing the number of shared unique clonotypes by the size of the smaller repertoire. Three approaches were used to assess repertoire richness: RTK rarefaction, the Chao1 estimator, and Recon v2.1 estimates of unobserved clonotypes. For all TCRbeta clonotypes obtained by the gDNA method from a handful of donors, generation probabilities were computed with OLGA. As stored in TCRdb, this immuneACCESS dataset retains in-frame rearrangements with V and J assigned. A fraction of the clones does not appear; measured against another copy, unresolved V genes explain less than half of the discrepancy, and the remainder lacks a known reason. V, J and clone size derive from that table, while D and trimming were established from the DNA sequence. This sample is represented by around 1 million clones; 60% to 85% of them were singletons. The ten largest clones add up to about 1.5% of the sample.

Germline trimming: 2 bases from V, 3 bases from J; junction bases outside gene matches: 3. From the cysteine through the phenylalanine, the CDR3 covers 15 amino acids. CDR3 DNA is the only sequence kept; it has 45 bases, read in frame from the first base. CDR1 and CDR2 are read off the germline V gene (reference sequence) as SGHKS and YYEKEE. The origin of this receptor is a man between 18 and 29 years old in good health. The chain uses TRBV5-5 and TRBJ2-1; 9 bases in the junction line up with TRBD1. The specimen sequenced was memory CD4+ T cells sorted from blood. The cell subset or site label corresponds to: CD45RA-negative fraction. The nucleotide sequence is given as TGTGCCAGCAGCTTACGGGACAGGGACTACAATGAGCAGTTCTTC. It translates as CASSLRDRDYNEQFF. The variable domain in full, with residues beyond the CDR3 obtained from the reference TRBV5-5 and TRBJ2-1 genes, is DAGVTQSPTHLIKTRGQQVTLRCSPISGHKSVSWYQQVLGQGPQFIFQYYEKEERGRGNFPDRFSARQFPNYSSELNVNALLLGDSALYLCASSLRDRDYNEQFFGPGTRLTVL.